A single sample gave rise to the 6 T cell receptor beta chains below, sequenced in a study of shared clonotypes between healthy human individuals. Here immunoSEQ multiplex PCR was the method, and the copy in TCRdb shows in-frame clones only, minus some. Of some 2.3 million clones listed, 85% to 95% were seen once; the top ten hold about 0.39%. Source material: naive CD4+ T cells from PBMCs. Subset: CD45RA+ positively selected. These receptors originate from a man between 18 and 29 years old in good health. Some clones in this sample may be carry-over from other donors' samples.

This clone was seen only once. The J gene is TRBJ2-7, the V gene TRBV5-1, with D maybe TRBD2 (5 bases). CDR1 is SGHRS and CDR2 is YFSETQ in the germline V gene. Trimming removed 2 bases at V and 0 bases at J, with 9 bases between. The CDR3 runs 14 residues. The DNA for the CDR3 is TGCGCCAGCAGCTTTCGGGGTATCTCCTACGAGCAGTACTTC. The encoded protein is CASSFRGISYEQYF.

The chain is built from TRBV2 and TRBJ2-2; 9 bases line up with TRBD1. CDR1 is SNHLY and CDR2 is FYNNEI in the germline V gene. The CDR3 has 17 residues. V trimming: 0 bases; J trimming: 4 bases; junction bases outside the gene matches: 6. The CDR3 sequence: CASSEARGTGTTGELFF. CDR3 DNA: TGTGCCAGCAGTGAAGCGCGGGGGACAGGGACCACCGGGGAGCTGTTTTTT.

This clone was recorded a few times. Different DNA sequences within this sample yield the same CDR3. This sequence joins TRBV5-1 and TRBJ1-1; tentatively, D is TRBD1 (5 bases). The germline V and J ends were trimmed by 2 bases and 4 bases, with 12 bases remaining between them. Germline V gene lookup returns CDR1 SGHRS and CDR2 YFSETQ. CDR3 length: 14 residues. CDR3 in amino acids: CASSFGQGGTEAFF. CDR3 in DNA: TGCGCCAGCAGCTTCGGTCAGGGAGGCACTGAAGCTTTCTTT.

The chain carries TRBV7-9 and TRBJ2-7; TRBD1 matches 9 bases. V lost 1 base to trimming and J lost 3 bases; unmatched junction nucleotides: 4. Germline V gives CDR1 SEHNR, CDR2 FQNEAQ (reference sequence). The CDR3 consists of 15 residues. The CDR3 region is CASSLDRDRDYEQYF. CDR3 in DNA: TGTGCCAGCAGCTTAGATCGGGACAGGGACTACGAGCAGTACTTC. Full variable domain (rest looked up from reference TRBV7-9 and TRBJ2-7): DTGVSQNPRHKITKRGQNVTFRCDPISEHNRLYWYRQTLGQGPEFLTYFQNEAQLEKSRLLSDRFSAERPKGSFSTLEIQRTEQGDSAMYLCASSLDRDRDYEQYFGPGTRLTVT.

This chain links TRBV7-9 with TRBJ2-3; tentatively, D is TRBD2 (6 bases). V lost 0 bases and J lost 2, with 9 bases in between. The germline V gene encodes CDR1 SEHNR and CDR2 FQNEAQ (reference sequence). The CDR3 extends over 15 amino acids. The CDR3 spells CASSLAGGNTDTQYF. As DNA, the CDR3 is TGTGCCAGCAGCTTAGCGGGAGGCAACACAGATACGCAGTATTTT.

The chain has TRBV29-1 and TRBJ1-1, with 9 nucleotides matching TRBD1. The V gene end was trimmed by 8 bases and the J gene end by 11 bases; junction bases not matched to a gene: 12. Germline lookup yields CDR1 SQVTM and CDR2 ANQGSEA. The CDR3 runs to 12 residues. CDR3 sequence: CSNRDRESMAFF. CDR3 coding DNA: TGCAGCAACCGGGACAGGGAGTCAATGGCTTTCTTT.